A selection of T cell receptor beta chains follows, all from one sample in a study of cytomegalovirus exposure and HLA in healthy donors. The repertoire was sequenced with immunoSEQ multiplex PCR; TCRdb's copy has only in-frame clones and lacks some. Of over 75,000 clones in the sample, approximately 76% were seen once. The sample was PBMCs. These receptors were obtained from a man aged 35-49 years in good health and CMV-seropositive. CDR3s include the opening cysteine and the closing phenylalanine or tryptophan. A D gene is named only where the DNA matches it firmly. Clone size is shown for a subset of rows, as once, few, many or a class of expanded clone.

j_gene | abundance | v_gene | d_gene | CDR3aa | CDR3nt
TRBJ2-3 | - | TRBV5-6 | TRBD1 | CASSLLGTGASSTDTQYF | TGTGCCAGCAGCTTGTTAGGGACAGGAGCTTCTAGCACAGATACGCAGTATTTT
TRBJ1-3 | - | TRBV9 | TRBD1 | CASSIGQGVTGNTIYF | TGTGCCAGCAGCATAGGACAGGGAGTCACTGGAAACACCATATATTTT
TRBJ2-5 | - | TRBV28 | TRBD1 | CAVQEGTGLEEQYF | TGTGCCGTTCAGGAGGGGACAGGGTTGGAAGAGCAGTACTTC
TRBJ2-7 | - | TRBV4-2 | - | CASSQDRLAYEQYF | TGTGCCAGCAGCCAAGATCGGTTAGCCTACGAGCAGTACTTC
TRBJ2-5 | - | TRBV5-6 | - | CASSLGSPKETQYF | TGTGCCAGCAGCTTGGGGAGCCCTAAAGAGACCCAGTACTTC
TRBJ2-3 | - | TRBV6-1 | TRBD2 | CASSDGLAGGFTDTQYF | TGTGCCAGCAGTGATGGACTAGCGGGAGGCTTCACAGATACGCAGTATTTT
TRBJ2-7 | - | TRBV7-2 | - | CASSLVGGTTYEQYF | TGTGCCAGCAGCTTAGTCGGGGGGACAACCTACGAGCAGTACTTC
TRBJ1-1 | - | TRBV5-6 | TRBD1 | CASIQGANTEAFF | TGTGCCAGCATACAGGGGGCAAATACTGAAGCTTTCTTT
TRBJ1-3 | - | TRBV18 | - | CASSPTQDISGNTIYF | TGTGCCAGCTCACCAACACAAGACATTTCGGGAAACACCATATATTTT
TRBJ2-7 | - | TRBV7-9 | TRBD2 | CASSPRGSGEVYEQYF | TGTGCCAGCAGCCCCCGAGGGAGCGGGGAGGTCTACGAGCAGTACTTC
TRBJ1-6 | - | TRBV7-2 | - | CASSHRDYNSPLHF | TGTGCCAGCAGCCACAGGGACTATAATTCACCCCTCCACTTT
TRBJ1-3 | - | TRBV5-8 | - | CASSSNGQSSGNTIYF | TGTGCCAGCAGCTCGAATGGACAGTCCTCTGGAAACACCATATATTTT
TRBJ1-5 | - | TRBV28 | TRBD1 | CASSSPGQANQPQHF | TGTGCCAGCAGTTCACCGGGACAGGCTAATCAGCCCCAGCATTTT
TRBJ1-5 | - | TRBV25-1 | - | CASSERELQPQHF | TGTGCCAGCAGTGAAAGGGAGTTGCAGCCCCAGCATTTT
TRBJ1-2 | - | TRBV7-6 | - | CASSLPPGGQGTYGYTF | TGTGCCAGCAGCTTACCCCCCGGTGGGCAGGGGACCTATGGCTACACCTTC
TRBJ2-7 | - | TRBV27 | TRBD1 | CASSWGQAYEQYF | TGTGCCAGCAGTTGGGGACAGGCCTACGAGCAGTACTTC
TRBJ2-3 | - | TRBV19 | - | CASSRGGLDTQYF | TGTGCCAGTAGTAGGGGGGGCCTGGATACGCAGTATTTT
TRBJ2-6 | - | TRBV9 | - | CASSVSQGGANVLTF | TGTGCCAGCAGCGTCAGTCAGGGAGGGGCCAACGTCCTGACTTTC
TRBJ2-1 | once | TRBV6-1 | TRBD2 | CASRMGGGANNEQFF | TGTGCCAGCAGGATGGGCGGGGGGGCGAACAATGAGCAGTTCTTC
TRBJ1-6 | once | TRBV5-1 | TRBD1 | CASSVEGAINSPLHF | TGCGCCAGCAGCGTGGAGGGGGCTATTAATTCACCCCTCCACTTT
TRBJ1-5 | few | TRBV19 | - | CASQGTPGEGKGNQPQHF | TGTGCCAGTCAGGGGACCCCAGGGGAAGGTAAGGGCAATCAGCCCCAGCATTTT
TRBJ2-2 | few | TRBV11-2 | - | CASSLVRGAGELFF | TGTGCCAGCAGCTTAGTGCGCGGGGCCGGGGAGCTGTTTTTT
TRBJ1-1 | few | TRBV6-5 | - | CASSIRGLTEAFF | TGTGCCAGCAGCATCAGGGGTCTCACTGAAGCTTTCTTT
TRBJ2-7 | - | TRBV5-4 | - | CASSPLGGSYEQYF | TGTGCCAGCAGCCCCCTGGGGGGCTCCTACGAGCAGTACTTC
TRBJ2-7 | once | TRBV2 | - | CASSDRGPSQGQYF | TGTGCCAGCAGTGATCGAGGCCCCTCCCAGGGCCAGTACTTC
TRBJ2-1 | - | TRBV5-6 | - | CASSWSYNEQFF | TGTGCCAGCAGCTGGAGCTACAATGAGCAGTTCTTC
TRBJ2-2 | - | TRBV9 | TRBD2 | CASSPTSGVNTGELFF | TGTGCCAGCAGCCCTACTAGCGGGGTTAACACCGGGGAGCTGTTTTTT
TRBJ2-3 | - | TRBV27 | TRBD2 | CASTRTSGVPTDTQYF | TGTGCCAGCACGAGGACTAGTGGGGTCCCCACAGATACGCAGTATTTT
TRBJ1-5 | - | TRBV28 | TRBD1 | CASSLLTGDFQPQHF | TGTGCCAGCAGTTTATTGACAGGGGATTTTCAGCCCCAGCATTTT
TRBJ2-7 | - | TRBV4-2 | TRBD2 | CASSQEVSGGDYEQYF | TGTGCCAGCAGCCAAGAAGTAAGCGGGGGGGATTACGAGCAGTACTTC
TRBJ1-5 | - | TRBV5-5 | TRBD1 | CASSLGQGKVQPQHF | TGTGCCAGCAGCTTGGGACAGGGGAAGGTCCAGCCCCAGCATTTT
TRBJ1-2 | - | TRBV28 | TRBD1 | CASSSAQGAGYGYTF | TGTGCCAGCAGTTCGGCCCAGGGGGCTGGCTATGGCTACACCTTC